Sequencing of this TCR beta chain was carried out in a study of chemoradiotherapy in HPV16-positive cancers. Study overall: Two HPV16-positive patients' cells yielded candidate HPV-specific clones and common motifs.

This clone has just a few counts. Over chemoradiotherapy, repertoires were sampled more than once. Between the trimmed V and J ends, which lost 5 bases and 0 bases, there was a span of 7 bases. From germline, CDR1 is SGHTA and CDR2 FQGTGA. CDR3 length: 13 amino acids. Produced via immunoSEQ multiplex PCR; TCRdb's table is partial and in-frame only. The sample carries fewer than 2,500 clones, around 90% recorded once. The origin of this receptor is a human donor with HPV-associated anogenital cancer. The V gene is TRBV7-3, the J gene TRBJ1-1; D not certain. The sample consisted of tumor tissue, taken from a patient who underwent chemoradiotherapy. CDR3 nucleotide sequence: TGTGCCAGCAGCCCCACTCTGAACACTGAAGCTTTCTTT. Translation gives CASSPTLNTEAFF.